The rows below give T cell receptor beta chains drawn from one sample of a study of naive and memory T cell subsets. Each CDR3 protein gets one entry after TCRdb re-called the 5' RACE reads with MiXCR. The data hold roughly 48,000 distinct CDR3 sequences, with approximately 4.5% observed a single time. The receptors were sampled from a female donor in good health. The CDR3 runs from the conserved cysteine through the conserved F or W. The D gene is left open where the match is weak. For some rows the clone size is stated as once, few or many, or as a class when expanded; others skip it.

d_gene: -; abundance: many; j_gene: TRBJ1-5; len: 15; v_gene: TRBV12-3/TRBV12-4; CDR3nt: TGTGCCAGCAGTGCCCAGGAATTCAGCAATCAGCCCCAGCATTTT; CDR3aa: CASSAQEFSNQPQHF
d_gene: -; abundance: many; j_gene: TRBJ2-3; len: 16; v_gene: TRBV6-6; CDR3nt: TGTGCCAGCAGTTCTGGGTCTTTCCCTTCCACAGATACGCAGTATTTT; CDR3aa: CASSSGSFPSTDTQYF
d_gene: TRBD2; abundance: -; j_gene: TRBJ2-7; len: 16; v_gene: TRBV11-2; CDR3nt: TGTGCCAGCAGCGGGCGGCTAGCGGGAGTATGGGACGAGCAGTACTTC; CDR3aa: CASSGRLAGVWDEQYF
d_gene: -; abundance: many; j_gene: TRBJ2-7; len: 14; v_gene: TRBV9; CDR3nt: TGTGCCAGCAGCGTTGCGGGGACGACCTACGAGCAGTACTTC; CDR3aa: CASSVAGTTYEQYF
d_gene: -; abundance: many; j_gene: TRBJ1-2; len: 13; v_gene: TRBV29-1; CDR3nt: TGCAGCGTACCCCTGAGGGGAAGCTATGGCTACACCTTC; CDR3aa: CSVPLRGSYGYTF
d_gene: -; abundance: many; j_gene: TRBJ1-4; len: 14; v_gene: TRBV12-3/TRBV12-4; CDR3nt: TGTGCCAGCAGTCTATCGGATGGGCGTGAAAAACTGTTTTTT; CDR3aa: CASSLSDGREKLFF
d_gene: -; abundance: many; j_gene: TRBJ2-6; len: 15; v_gene: TRBV29-1; CDR3nt: TGCAGCGTTAGAACTGGGAGCCCTGGGGCCAACGTCCTGACTTTC; CDR3aa: CSVRTGSPGANVLTF
d_gene: -; abundance: medium-sized; j_gene: TRBJ2-2; len: 17; v_gene: TRBV20-1; CDR3nt: TGCAGTGCTCCCTATGGGGGGGGGCGATCGAACACCGGGGAGCTGTTTTTT; CDR3aa: CSAPYGGGRSNTGELFF
d_gene: TRBD2; abundance: many; j_gene: TRBJ2-2; len: 13; v_gene: TRBV30; CDR3nt: TGTGCCTGGAGGGGGGGGACCCCCGGGGAGCTGTTTTTT; CDR3aa: CAWRGGTPGELFF
d_gene: TRBD2; abundance: many; j_gene: TRBJ2-7; len: 15; v_gene: TRBV7-6; CDR3nt: TGTGCCAGCAGCTCCGAGCGGGAGGGCCGAAACGAGCAGTACTTC; CDR3aa: CASSSEREGRNEQYF
d_gene: -; abundance: many; j_gene: TRBJ1-2; len: 13; v_gene: TRBV4-1; CDR3nt: TGCGCCAGCAGGGCTACAGGGAACTATGGCTACACCTTC; CDR3aa: CASRATGNYGYTF
d_gene: -; abundance: -; j_gene: TRBJ1-5; len: 13; v_gene: TRBV28; CDR3nt: TGTGCCAGCAGTTTGAGGGGAGGTCAGCCCCAGCATTTT; CDR3aa: CASSLRGGQPQHF
d_gene: -; abundance: many; j_gene: TRBJ2-7; len: 13; v_gene: TRBV11-2; CDR3nt: TGTGCCAGCAGCTTAGATCGCGGGGGCAAGCAGTACTTC; CDR3aa: CASSLDRGGKQYF
d_gene: TRBD1; abundance: many; j_gene: TRBJ2-1; len: 13; v_gene: TRBV20-1; CDR3nt: TGCAGTGCTGAGGACAGGGGCAACAATGAGCAGTTCTTC; CDR3aa: CSAEDRGNNEQFF
d_gene: -; abundance: many; j_gene: TRBJ2-1; len: 12; v_gene: TRBV12-3/TRBV12-4; CDR3nt: TGTGCCAGCAGTTTACCGGGGAATGAGCAGTTCTTC; CDR3aa: CASSLPGNEQFF
d_gene: -; abundance: many; j_gene: TRBJ2-7; len: 13; v_gene: TRBV5-1; CDR3nt: TGCGCCAGCAGCTTGACGTCCCTTTACGAGCAGTACTTC; CDR3aa: CASSLTSLYEQYF
d_gene: -; abundance: many; j_gene: TRBJ2-1; len: 14; v_gene: TRBV11-3; CDR3nt: TGTGCCAGCAGCGTCGGTCAAACCGGTAATGAGCAGTTCTTC; CDR3aa: CASSVGQTGNEQFF
d_gene: TRBD2; abundance: -; j_gene: TRBJ2-3; len: 13; v_gene: TRBV7-9; CDR3nt: TGTGCCAGCAGGGGGACTAGCGGAGATACGCAGTATTTT; CDR3aa: CASRGTSGDTQYF
d_gene: TRBD2; abundance: -; j_gene: TRBJ2-1; len: 15; v_gene: TRBV7-2; CDR3nt: TGTGCCAGCAGCCCAACCCGTAGCGGGAGAGGTGAGCAGTTCTTC; CDR3aa: CASSPTRSGRGEQFF
d_gene: TRBD1; abundance: many; j_gene: TRBJ1-5; len: 15; v_gene: TRBV7-9; CDR3nt: TGTGCCAGCAGCTTAGGCGACAGGGTCGATCAGCCCCAGCATTTT; CDR3aa: CASSLGDRVDQPQHF
d_gene: -; abundance: many; j_gene: TRBJ2-5; len: 13; v_gene: TRBV7-6; CDR3nt: TGTGCCAGCAGCTTACGGCTAGAAGCGACCCAGTACTTC; CDR3aa: CASSLRLEATQYF
d_gene: -; abundance: many; j_gene: TRBJ2-1; len: 15; v_gene: TRBV27; CDR3nt: TGTGCCAGCAGCCCTACTAGTCCCACCTACAATGAGCAGTTCTTC; CDR3aa: CASSPTSPTYNEQFF
d_gene: TRBD2; abundance: many; j_gene: TRBJ2-3; len: 17; v_gene: TRBV11-3; CDR3nt: TGTGCCAGCAGCTTAGAAGCTCCCCCGGGAGGGGGAGATACGCAGTATTTT; CDR3aa: CASSLEAPPGGGDTQYF
d_gene: -; abundance: -; j_gene: TRBJ2-2; len: 15; v_gene: TRBV14; CDR3nt: TGTGCCAGCAGCCCGTCACTAGTGTGCGCCGGGGAGCTGTTTTTT; CDR3aa: CASSPSLVCAGELFF
d_gene: -; abundance: many; j_gene: TRBJ2-2; len: 12; v_gene: TRBV29-1; CDR3nt: TGCAGCGGGTCATGGCACACCGGGGAGCTGTTTTTT; CDR3aa: CSGSWHTGELFF
d_gene: TRBD2; abundance: many; j_gene: TRBJ2-2; len: 15; v_gene: TRBV6-2/TRBV6-3; CDR3nt: TGTGCCAGCCTGACTAGCGGGAAAAAGGCCGGGGAGCTGTTTTTT; CDR3aa: CASLTSGKKAGELFF
d_gene: -; abundance: many; j_gene: TRBJ1-6; len: 14; v_gene: TRBV6-5; CDR3nt: TGTGCCAGCAGTTTACCCCCATCTAATTCACCCCTCCACTTT; CDR3aa: CASSLPPSNSPLHF
d_gene: TRBD2; abundance: many; j_gene: TRBJ2-3; len: 18; v_gene: TRBV28; CDR3nt: TGTGCCAGCAGTTCTTCAAGGACTAGCGGGAGCTTCGCAGATACGCAGTATTTT; CDR3aa: CASSSSRTSGSFADTQYF
d_gene: -; abundance: -; j_gene: TRBJ2-7; len: 13; v_gene: TRBV14; CDR3nt: TGTGCCAGCAGCCAAGGCAAAATCTACGAGCAGTACTTC; CDR3aa: CASSQGKIYEQYF
d_gene: TRBD2; abundance: many; j_gene: TRBJ2-1; len: 16; v_gene: TRBV6-5; CDR3nt: TGTGCCAGCAGGCCCGCCGGGCGGGAGGAAGGAAATGAGCAGTTCTTC; CDR3aa: CASRPAGREEGNEQFF
d_gene: TRBD2; abundance: many; j_gene: TRBJ2-1; len: 16; v_gene: TRBV7-2; CDR3nt: TGTGCCAGCAGCTTATCAGCGGGAGGAACGTACAATGAGCAGTTCTTC; CDR3aa: CASSLSAGGTYNEQFF
d_gene: -; abundance: many; j_gene: TRBJ1-2; len: 14; v_gene: TRBV20-1; CDR3nt: TGCAGTGCTAGAGATTTGGGGGGGGCAGATGGCTACACCTTC; CDR3aa: CSARDLGGADGYTF
d_gene: TRBD2; abundance: many; j_gene: TRBJ2-3; len: 16; v_gene: TRBV6-2/TRBV6-3; CDR3nt: TGTGCCAGCAGTTACGGGCGGGAGGACGGCACAGATACGCAGTATTTT; CDR3aa: CASSYGREDGTDTQYF
d_gene: -; abundance: many; j_gene: TRBJ1-2; len: 12; v_gene: TRBV28; CDR3nt: TGTGCCACCAGGGGAGACTACTATGGCTACACCTTC; CDR3aa: CATRGDYYGYTF
d_gene: -; abundance: -; j_gene: TRBJ2-3; len: 12; v_gene: TRBV28; CDR3nt: TGTGCCAGCAAGGGCCCGACAGATACGCAGTATTTT; CDR3aa: CASKGPTDTQYF
d_gene: TRBD2; abundance: many; j_gene: TRBJ2-3; len: 15; v_gene: TRBV7-2; CDR3nt: TGTGCCAGCAGCTTATATGCGGGAGGTACAGATACGCAGTATTTT; CDR3aa: CASSLYAGGTDTQYF
d_gene: TRBD1; abundance: many; j_gene: TRBJ2-3; len: 16; v_gene: TRBV5-4; CDR3nt: TGTGCCAGCAGCTGGAGGCCGGGACAGAGCACAGATACGCAGTATTTT; CDR3aa: CASSWRPGQSTDTQYF
d_gene: TRBD2; abundance: -; j_gene: TRBJ2-2; len: 14; v_gene: TRBV30; CDR3nt: TGTGCCTGGCGAACTAGCGGAGGAACCGGGGAGCTGTTTTTT; CDR3aa: CAWRTSGGTGELFF
d_gene: -; abundance: -; j_gene: TRBJ2-5; len: 15; v_gene: TRBV14; CDR3nt: TGTGCCAGCAGCCAAGATATATTAACTAGAGAGACCCAGTACTTC; CDR3aa: CASSQDILTRETQYF
d_gene: -; abundance: many; j_gene: TRBJ2-2; len: 15; v_gene: TRBV27; CDR3nt: TGTGCCAGCAGTTTGGTCAGCTTGAACACCGGGGAGCTGTTTTTT; CDR3aa: CASSLVSLNTGELFF
d_gene: TRBD2; abundance: many; j_gene: TRBJ2-7; len: 19; v_gene: TRBV28; CDR3nt: TGTGCCAGCAGTTTATTAAGGAGTAGAGGCGGGAGGGCCTCCCACGAGCAGTACTTC; CDR3aa: CASSLLRSRGGRASHEQYF
d_gene: -; abundance: -; j_gene: TRBJ2-3; len: 15; v_gene: TRBV5-4; CDR3nt: TGTGCCAGCAGTCAGGTGTTGGGGGCATCAGATACGCAGTATTTT; CDR3aa: CASSQVLGASDTQYF
d_gene: -; abundance: many; j_gene: TRBJ2-2; len: 14; v_gene: TRBV5-1; CDR3nt: TGCGCCAGCAGCTTCCAGGTTGGAGCCGGGGAGCTGTTTTTT; CDR3aa: CASSFQVGAGELFF
d_gene: TRBD2; abundance: many; j_gene: TRBJ2-3; len: 14; v_gene: TRBV10-2; CDR3nt: TGCGCCAGCAGGACTAGCGGGAGAGGAAATACGCAGTATTTT; CDR3aa: CASRTSGRGNTQYF
d_gene: -; abundance: many; j_gene: TRBJ2-3; len: 13; v_gene: TRBV2; CDR3nt: TGTGCCAGCAGTGAGTGGGGGTCAGATACGCAGTATTTT; CDR3aa: CASSEWGSDTQYF
d_gene: TRBD1; abundance: many; j_gene: TRBJ1-5; len: 15; v_gene: TRBV18; CDR3nt: TGTGCCAGCTCCCTGACAGGGGCGGGCAATCAGCCCCAGCATTTT; CDR3aa: CASSLTGAGNQPQHF
d_gene: -; abundance: many; j_gene: TRBJ2-1; len: 15; v_gene: TRBV7-2; CDR3nt: TGTGCCAGCAGCTTGGGTATAGCGTCCTACAATGAGCAGTTCTTC; CDR3aa: CASSLGIASYNEQFF
d_gene: -; abundance: many; j_gene: TRBJ2-4; len: 15; v_gene: TRBV27; CDR3nt: TGTGCCAGCAGTTTATTTTGGGGACCCGATAACATTCAGTACTTC; CDR3aa: CASSLFWGPDNIQYF
d_gene: -; abundance: many; j_gene: TRBJ2-5; len: 13; v_gene: TRBV5-1; CDR3nt: TGCGCCAGCAGCTTGTCGGACGGACAGACCCAGTACTTC; CDR3aa: CASSLSDGQTQYF
d_gene: TRBD1; abundance: many; j_gene: TRBJ1-5; len: 14; v_gene: TRBV27; CDR3nt: TGTGCCAGCAGTTCGACAGGGTACAATCAGCCCCAGCATTTT; CDR3aa: CASSSTGYNQPQHF
d_gene: -; abundance: -; j_gene: TRBJ2-7; len: 17; v_gene: TRBV14; CDR3nt: TGTGCCAGCAGCCAAGTTATTCCGCGGCTCGGAAAGTACGAGCAGTACTTC; CDR3aa: CASSQVIPRLGKYEQYF
d_gene: -; abundance: many; j_gene: TRBJ2-1; len: 15; v_gene: TRBV27; CDR3nt: TGTGCCAGCAGGGAACTGGGACGGGTAAACAATGAGCAGTTCTTC; CDR3aa: CASRELGRVNNEQFF
d_gene: -; abundance: many; j_gene: TRBJ2-1; len: 17; v_gene: TRBV5-1; CDR3nt: TGCGCCAGCAGCTGGATGGCTTCCGGACTGAGGGGCAATGAGCAGTTCTTC; CDR3aa: CASSWMASGLRGNEQFF
d_gene: TRBD2; abundance: -; j_gene: TRBJ2-7; len: 15; v_gene: TRBV4-3; CDR3nt: TGCGCCAGCAGCCCCCAACTAGCGCTAGGGTACGAGCAGTACTTC; CDR3aa: CASSPQLALGYEQYF
d_gene: -; abundance: many; j_gene: TRBJ2-1; len: 14; v_gene: TRBV29-1; CDR3nt: TGCAGCGTTGATACCCCCGACAGGTACAATGAGCAGTTCTTC; CDR3aa: CSVDTPDRYNEQFF
d_gene: -; abundance: many; j_gene: TRBJ2-2; len: 17; v_gene: TRBV7-9; CDR3nt: TGTGCCAGCAGCTTAGCCCGGACTCCGGGGGAACCCGGGGAGCTGTTTTTT; CDR3aa: CASSLARTPGEPGELFF
d_gene: -; abundance: many; j_gene: TRBJ1-6; len: 13; v_gene: TRBV29-1; CDR3nt: TGCAGCGTCAGGGCAGGGATGGATTCACCCCTCCACTTT; CDR3aa: CSVRAGMDSPLHF
d_gene: -; abundance: many; j_gene: TRBJ2-1; len: 17; v_gene: TRBV15; CDR3nt: TGTGCCACCAGCAAGGGGTCAGGGGGGGGGACCTACAATGAGCAGTTCTTC; CDR3aa: CATSKGSGGGTYNEQFF
d_gene: TRBD1; abundance: -; j_gene: TRBJ2-3; len: 14; v_gene: TRBV11-1; CDR3nt: TGTGCCAGCAGCTTAATGACAGGGCGGGATACGCAGTATTTT; CDR3aa: CASSLMTGRDTQYF